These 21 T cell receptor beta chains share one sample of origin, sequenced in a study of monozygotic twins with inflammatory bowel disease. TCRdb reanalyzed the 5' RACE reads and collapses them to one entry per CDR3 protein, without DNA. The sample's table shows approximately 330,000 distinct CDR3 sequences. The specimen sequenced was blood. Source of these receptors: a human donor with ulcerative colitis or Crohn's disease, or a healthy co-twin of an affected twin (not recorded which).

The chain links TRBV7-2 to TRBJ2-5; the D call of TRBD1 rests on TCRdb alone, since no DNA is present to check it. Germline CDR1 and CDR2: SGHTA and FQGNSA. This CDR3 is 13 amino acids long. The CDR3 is CASSRRQGETQYF.

This CDR3 reads CAIRGTVAGNTIYF. This chain links TRBV10-3 with TRBJ1-3; TCRdb calls TRBD1, which cannot be checked without DNA. Germline CDR1 reads ENHRY; CDR2 reads SYGVKD. The CDR3 has 14 amino acids.

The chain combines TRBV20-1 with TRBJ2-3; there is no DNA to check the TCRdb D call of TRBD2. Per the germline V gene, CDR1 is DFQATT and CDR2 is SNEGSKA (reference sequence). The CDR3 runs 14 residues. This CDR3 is CSARGTLPADTQYF.

Here the CDR3 reads CASSKSGRTADSGNTIYF. The chain is built from TRBV5-1 and TRBJ1-3. This CDR3 is 18 amino acids long. CDR1 is SGHRS and CDR2 is YFSETQ in the germline V gene.

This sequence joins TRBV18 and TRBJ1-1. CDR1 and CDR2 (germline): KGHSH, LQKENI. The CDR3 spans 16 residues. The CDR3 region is CASSPPRVMLGTEAFF.

CDR3 loop: CASRADGGSYGYTF. The chain employs TRBV2 and TRBJ1-2; the TCRdb call, TRBD1, lacks DNA for checking. Looked up from germline, CDR1 is SNHLY and CDR2 is FYNNEI. The CDR3 is made up of 14 amino acids.

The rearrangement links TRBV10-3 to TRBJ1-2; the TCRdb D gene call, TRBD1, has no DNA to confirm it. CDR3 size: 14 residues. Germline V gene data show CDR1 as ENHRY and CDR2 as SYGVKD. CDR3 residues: CAISVRQGQGGYTF.

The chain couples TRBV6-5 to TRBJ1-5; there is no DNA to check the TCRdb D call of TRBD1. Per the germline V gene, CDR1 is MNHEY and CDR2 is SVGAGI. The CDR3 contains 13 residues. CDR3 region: CASGRGGGQPQHF.

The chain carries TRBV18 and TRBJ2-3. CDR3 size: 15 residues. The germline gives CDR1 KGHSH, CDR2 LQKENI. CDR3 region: CASSPNFGSTDTQYF.

The CDR3 loop reads CAISELADTQYF. The chain has TRBV10-3 and TRBJ2-3. This CDR3 is built from 12 residues. CDR1 ENHRY and CDR2 SYGVKD come from the germline V gene.

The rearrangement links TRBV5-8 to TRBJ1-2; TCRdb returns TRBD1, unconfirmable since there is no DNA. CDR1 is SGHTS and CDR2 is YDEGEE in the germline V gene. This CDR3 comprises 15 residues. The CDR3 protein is CASSLETGLDYGYTF.

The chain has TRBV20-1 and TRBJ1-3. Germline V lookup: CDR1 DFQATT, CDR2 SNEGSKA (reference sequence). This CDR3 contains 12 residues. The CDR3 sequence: CSASDIGNTIYF.

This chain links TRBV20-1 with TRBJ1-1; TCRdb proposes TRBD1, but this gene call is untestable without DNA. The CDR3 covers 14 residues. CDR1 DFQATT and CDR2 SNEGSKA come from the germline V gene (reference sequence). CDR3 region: CSARDFDRAGEAFF.

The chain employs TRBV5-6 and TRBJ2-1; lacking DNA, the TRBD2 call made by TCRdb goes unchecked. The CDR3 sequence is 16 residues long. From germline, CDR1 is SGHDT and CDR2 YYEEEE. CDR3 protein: CASSPGWTRRVDEQFF.

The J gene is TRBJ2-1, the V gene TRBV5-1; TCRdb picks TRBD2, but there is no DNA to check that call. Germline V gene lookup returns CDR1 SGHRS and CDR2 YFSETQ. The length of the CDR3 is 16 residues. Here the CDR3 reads CASSLPTSGGAVGQFF.

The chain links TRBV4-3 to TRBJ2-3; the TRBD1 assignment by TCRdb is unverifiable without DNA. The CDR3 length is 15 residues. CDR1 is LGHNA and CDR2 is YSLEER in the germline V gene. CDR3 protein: CASSRDRGPTDTQYF.

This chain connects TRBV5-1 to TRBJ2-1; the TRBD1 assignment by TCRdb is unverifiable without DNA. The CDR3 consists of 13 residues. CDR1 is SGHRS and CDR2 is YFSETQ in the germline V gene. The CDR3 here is CASSLSTGDEQFF.

The CDR3 protein is CASSRQGADTQYF. The J gene is TRBJ2-3, the V gene TRBV25-1; TCRdb gives TRBD1 as the D gene, but with no DNA this cannot be confirmed. CDR3 length equals 13 residues. CDR1 is MGHDK and CDR2 is SYGVNS in the germline V gene.

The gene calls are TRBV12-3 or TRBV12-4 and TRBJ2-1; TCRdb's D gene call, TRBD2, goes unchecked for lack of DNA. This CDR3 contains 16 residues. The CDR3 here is CASNRRTSGEYNEQFF.

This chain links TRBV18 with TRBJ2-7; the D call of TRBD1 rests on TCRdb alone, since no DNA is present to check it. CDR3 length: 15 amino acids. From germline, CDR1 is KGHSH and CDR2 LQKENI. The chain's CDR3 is CASSPPMGQGYEQYF.

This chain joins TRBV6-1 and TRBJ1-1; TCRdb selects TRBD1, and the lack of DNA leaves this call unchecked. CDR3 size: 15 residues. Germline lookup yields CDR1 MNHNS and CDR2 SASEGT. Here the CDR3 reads CATLRTDFMNTEAFF.